What follows are 3 T cell receptor beta chains derived from one specimen sequenced in a study of beta chain features in type 1 diabetes. Overall study results and limits: Type 1 diabetes patients had moderately but significantly shorter TCRB CDR3s in all four CD4+ subsets.

All of the isolated RNA was reverse transcribed, so expressed TCRB transcripts were sequenced. Using immunoSEQ multiplex PCR, the repertoire was profiled, and TCRdb retains in-frame clones only, with some absent. The sample holds 250,000 to 300,000 clones; 14% are singletons and the top ten take 0.017%. Their antigens remain unidentified. The sample taken for sequencing was naive CD4+ T cells from blood. These receptors were collected from a man aged 30-40 years with type 1 diabetes.

The chain has TRBV2 and TRBJ1-1; 7 positions match TRBD1. The CDR3 covers 13 residues. Trimming took 6 bases from V and 1 from J; bases not matched to a gene: 2. CDR1 is SNHLY and CDR2 is FYNNEI in the germline V gene. CDR3 loop: CASRTGWNTEAFF. CDR3 coding DNA: TGTGCCAGCAGGACAGGGTGGAACACTGAAGCTTTCTTT.

V and J are TRBV7-2 and TRBJ2-1; 11 bases are shared with TRBD1. Trimming took 5 bases from V and 4 from J; bases not matched to a gene: 4. CDR3 length: 15 residues. The germline gives CDR1 SGHTA, CDR2 FQGNSA. The CDR3 reads CASSQGTGGYNEQFF. The CDR3 bases are TGTGCCAGCAGCCAAGGGACAGGGGGGTACAATGAGCAGTTCTTC.

This clone was recorded a few times. The chain couples TRBV28 to TRBJ2-1; D perhaps matches TRBD1 (5 bases). V gave up 10 bases and J gave up 4 bases, with 5 bases separating them. From germline, CDR1 is MDHEN and CDR2 SYDVKM. The CDR3 is 10 residues long. Written as DNA, the CDR3 is TGTGCCACAGGGTACAATGAGCAGTTCTTC. This codes for CATGYNEQFF.